The clone carrying this T cell receptor (beta chain) was counted at least ten times. Gene names denote mouse genes. Cutaneous lymph nodes were pooled and cells sorted by CD4, CD8alpha, NKG2D, NKG2ACE and more. This entry comes from a study of CD8+ T cells in alopecia areata. cDNA prepared by RNA extraction and subsequent reverse transcription served as the template for sequencing. The method was immunoSEQ multiplex PCR; TCRdb's version includes in-frame clones alone and lacks a portion of them. Altogether about 6,000 clones were found in the sample, and no singletons occur. Material for sequencing was CD8+ T cells sorted from a lymph node. The clonotype comes from a C3H/HeJ mouse with alopecia areata. MHC haplotype of the mouse line: H2-k.

The sequenced part of the CDR3 DNA is TGTGCCTGGAGTCCAGGGCTAGAA. It translates to CAWSPGLE. The entire CDR3 protein is CAWSPGLETLYF. The chain couples TRBV31 to TRBJ2-3; weak D call: TRBD1 (5 bases). The CDR3 end falls 4 residues outside the read, so it is completed with the germline J gene. The CDR3 contains 12 residues. Germline values: CDR1 GKSSPN, CDR2 SITVG.